The 23 T cell receptor beta chains given below trace back to one sample, sequenced in a study of blood T cells in healthy people across ages. A sample-barcoded 5' primer and a J-beta primer mix were used in a second PCR of roughly 7 to 11 cycles. In TCRdb, the 5' RACE reads were re-called with MiXCR into one record per CDR3 protein. In the table there are some 1.5 million distinct CDR3 sequences, 28% of which are singletons. The sequencing sample was made of blood. All receptors derive from a woman younger than 45 in good health.

The V and J genes are TRBV20-1 and TRBJ1-1, with D perhaps TRBD1 (5 bases). The CDR3 covers 14 residues. The germline V gene encodes CDR1 DFQATT and CDR2 SNEGSKA (reference sequence). V was cut by 2 bases and J by 4 bases, with 14 bases left in between. The DNA of the CDR3 is TGCAGTGCTAGACAACCAGGGAGGACCACTGAAGCTTTCTTT. It is translated as CSARQPGRTTEAFF.

Only a few counts were recorded for this clonotype. The genes are TRBV6-6 and TRBJ1-2; TRBD1 matches 10 bases. The CDR3 spans 13 residues. The V gene's germline CDR1 is MNHNY and CDR2 SVGAGI (reference sequence). With 8 bases clipped from V and 6 bases from J, the junction kept 6 bases outside the gene matches. The CDR3: CASFDRGLDGYTF. In nucleotides, the CDR3 is TGTGCCAGCTTTGACAGGGGGCTTGATGGCTACACCTTC.

This clonotype was observed many times. This chain links TRBV20-1 with TRBJ2-1, with D tentatively TRBD2 (5 bases). The length of the CDR3 is 13 residues. V shed 3 bases and J shed 10 bases, with 16 bases lying between them. Per the germline V gene, CDR1 is DFQATT and CDR2 is SNEGSKA (reference sequence). CDR3 loop: CSASLMRELEQFF. The CDR3 nucleotides read TGCAGTGCTAGCCTCATGAGGGAACTCGAGCAGTTCTTC.

There are a few counts of this clonotype. The V call is TRBV30, the J call TRBJ2-1; possible D gene TRBD2, 5 bases. Germline V gives CDR1 GTSNPN, CDR2 SVGIG (reference sequence). Trimming removed 0 bases from V and 6 bases from J, with 15 bases in between. The CDR3 totals 15 residues. CDR3 sequence reads: CAWSVQIGSGNEQFF. The CDR3 nucleotides read TGTGCCTGGAGTGTACAAATCGGAAGCGGCAATGAGCAGTTCTTC.

As to this clonotype: This CDR3 fails to terminate in the conserved phenylalanine or tryptophan, so it likely reflects a read error. The chain employs TRBV29-1 and TRBJ1-1; possibly TRBD1 for D (5 bases). From germline, CDR1 is SQVTM and CDR2 ANQGSEA. Deletions cut 6 bases from V and 10 bases from J, with 15 bases between. The CDR3 loop spans 11 amino acids. This CDR3 reads CSVVPRGVAFC. The CDR3 coding sequence is TGCAGCGTCGTGCCCCGGGGGGTAGCTTTCTGT.

The rearrangement links TRBV20-1 to TRBJ2-3; D ambiguous. Germline lookup yields CDR1 DFQATT and CDR2 SNEGSKA (reference sequence). The CDR3 sequence is 16 residues long. Between the trimmed V and J ends, which lost 1 base and 0 bases, there was a span of 14 bases. This chain's CDR3 is CSARGAATYSTDTQYF. CDR3 nucleotide sequence: TGCAGTGCTAGAGGGGCGGCTACCTATAGCACAGATACGCAGTATTTT.

A few counts support this clonotype. The chain links TRBV5-1 to TRBJ2-7; 8 bases map to TRBD2. This CDR3 is built from 22 residues. The germline CDR1 and CDR2 sequences are SGHRS and YFSETQ. V was pared by 0 bases and J by 5 bases, with 28 bases of the junction left unmatched. CDR3 sequence (DNA): TGCGCCAGCAGCTTGGTCACGCGGGGGGCTTACCCTAGGCGGAACCTTCGGGACGAGCAGTACTTC. Encoded protein: CASSLVTRGAYPRRNLRDEQYF.

The V and J genes are TRBV2 and TRBJ1-2, with D possibly being TRBD1 (6 bases). Looked up from germline, CDR1 is SNHLY and CDR2 is FYNNEI. This CDR3 comprises 14 residues. Between the trimmed V and J ends, which lost 2 bases and 5 bases, there was a span of 12 bases. The CDR3 reads CASSEPGQIYGYTF. DNA of the CDR3: TGTGCCAGCAGTGAACCAGGACAGATATATGGCTACACCTTC.

This clonotype has only a few counts. The V call is TRBV7-6, the J call TRBJ2-7, with TRBD2 as a possible D gene (5 bases). The CDR3 sequence is 13 residues long. Germline V gives CDR1 SGHVS, CDR2 FNYEAQ. Between the trimmed V and J ends, which lost 5 bases and 5 bases, there was a span of 13 bases. The DNA for the CDR3 is TGTGCCAGCAGCGGTGGACTCCCCCACGAGCAGTACTTC. As protein: CASSGGLPHEQYF.

This clonotype was recorded a few times. This chain uses TRBV28 with TRBJ2-1, with no clear D. CDR1 is MDHEN, CDR2 SYDVKM, per germline. V was clipped by 11 bases and J by 5 bases, with 19 bases between them. The CDR3 runs 14 residues. Here the CDR3 DNA reads TGTGCCTCATACGGGCCAGGCCGACACAATGAGCAGTTCTTC. As protein: CASYGPGRHNEQFF. The full variable domain, in which reference TRBV28 and TRBJ2-1 provide the parts outside the CDR3, is DVKVTQSSRYLVKRTGEKVFLECVQDMDHENMFWYRQDPGLGLRLIYFSYDVKMKEKGDIPEGYSVSREKKERFSLILESASTNQTSMYLCASYGPGRHNEQFFGPGTRLTVL.

The chain links TRBV30 to TRBJ2-3; 9 bases line up with TRBD1. After removal of 4 bases from V and 4 bases from J, the junction contained 9 bases not matched to a gene. CDR3 length: 15 residues. CDR1 is GTSNPN, CDR2 SVGIG, per germline (reference sequence). The CDR3 sequence is CAWTNRGHKADTQYF. The CDR3 DNA follows: TGTGCCTGGACCAACAGGGGGCACAAGGCAGATACGCAGTATTTT.

The chain uses TRBV15 and TRBJ2-5, with a tentative D call TRBD2 (6 bases). Germline CDR1 reads LNHNV; CDR2 reads YYDKDF (reference sequence). The CDR3 is 14 amino acids. V was trimmed by 9 bases and J by 11 bases, leaving 25 bases between them. In nucleotides, the CDR3 is TGTGCCACTGCAGGGAGGTACCAATACGATGAGCAGTACTTC. Translation: CATAGRYQYDEQYF.

The chain has TRBV10-3 and TRBJ1-2; D gene uncertain. Per the germline V gene, CDR1 is ENHRY and CDR2 is SYGVKD. The CDR3 has 13 amino acids. The ends were cut back, 6 bases at V and 8 bases at J, with 16 bases in the middle. Written as DNA, the CDR3 is TGTGCCATCAGAAACGACGGGGTAGGAGGCTACACCTTC. Amino acid sequence: CAIRNDGVGGYTF.

This clonotype has a handful of counts. This chain uses TRBV6-1 with TRBJ2-5; TRBD1 might be the D (6 bases). Germline lookup yields CDR1 MNHNS and CDR2 SASEGT. The CDR3 has 15 amino acids. Trimming removed 6 bases from V and 6 bases from J, with 20 bases in between. The CDR3 DNA sequence: TGTGCCAGCAGCGAACGACAGGCTATCAGTCAGACCCAGTACTTC. Its translation is CASSERQAISQTQYF.

The chain couples TRBV6-6 to TRBJ1-1; unclear D gene. The CDR3 contains 14 residues. CDR1 and CDR2 (germline): MNHNY, SVGAGI (reference sequence). V lost 0 bases, J lost 1 base, and 6 bases lay in between. CDR3 bases: TGTGCCAGCAGTTACTCAGCGTCGAACACTGAAGCTTTCTTT. This sequence encodes CASSYSASNTEAFF.

This clonotype was seen ten or more times. This chain uses TRBV28 with TRBJ2-5, with TRBD1 as a possible D gene (5 bases). The CDR3 has 14 residues. Per the germline V gene, CDR1 is MDHEN and CDR2 is SYDVKM. V was clipped by 5 bases and J by 2 bases, with 12 bases between them. The CDR3: CASSTDNRQETQYF. CDR3 bases: TGTGCCAGCAGTACGGACAACCGGCAAGAGACCCAGTACTTC.

This clonotype was counted a few times. This chain links TRBV24-1 with TRBJ2-1, with D possibly being TRBD2 (6 bases). Germline V gene data show CDR1 as KGHDR and CDR2 as SFDVKD. The CDR3 is 16 residues long. Trimming cost V 3 bases and J 4 bases, with 15 bases left between them. The CDR3 DNA reads as TGTGCCACCAGTGATGGGGACTTTCCCCTATACAATGAGCAGTTCTTC. It specifies CATSDGDFPLYNEQFF.

The chain is built from TRBV5-1 and TRBJ1-3, with 8 bases aligning to TRBD1. V shed 4 bases and J 1 base; nucleotides not matched to a gene: 7. Germline V gene data show CDR1 as SGHRS and CDR2 as YFSETQ. The CDR3 is 16 residues long. CDR3 in DNA: TGCGCCAGCAGCACCCGACAGGGGATGTCTGGAAACACCATATATTTT. Translating gives CASSTRQGMSGNTIYF.

This rearrangement joins TRBV5-1 to TRBJ1-2; 8 nucleotides agree with TRBD1. The CDR3 runs to 13 residues. The V and J ends lost 3 bases and 8 bases, in that order; junction bases with no gene match: 6. Germline lookup yields CDR1 SGHRS and CDR2 YFSETQ. The CDR3 coding sequence is TGCGCCAGCAGCTCCGGACAGGGTTGGGGCTACACCTTC. Translating gives CASSSGQGWGYTF.

In this sample, this clonotype turned up many times. The chain links TRBV2 to TRBJ2-5; D is ambiguous. V was clipped by 2 bases and J by 5 bases, with 6 bases between them. The CDR3 covers 12 residues. The V gene's germline CDR1 is SNHLY and CDR2 FYNNEI. The chain's CDR3 is CASSENGETQYF. The CDR3 DNA follows: TGTGCCAGCAGTGAAAATGGCGAGACCCAGTACTTC.

V is TRBV6-5 and J is TRBJ1-2; D gene unclear. Trimming took off 7 bases at V and 10 bases at J, with 19 bases between the two ends. The germline V gene encodes CDR1 MNHEY and CDR2 SVGAGI. The CDR3 extends over 13 amino acids. The CDR3 DNA reads TGTGCCAGCACCTCGGGCCCAAAGGGAGCCTACACCTTC. This sequence encodes CASTSGPKGAYTF.

The chain couples TRBV12-3 or TRBV12-4 to TRBJ1-2; no clear D gene. V was trimmed by 8 bases and J by 3 bases, leaving 10 bases between them. The CDR3 has 12 amino acids. This CDR3 reads CASPPRDYGYTF. CDR3 nucleotides: TGTGCCAGCCCCCCTCGGGACTATGGCTACACCTTC.

The chain employs TRBV30 and TRBJ2-5, with D perhaps matching TRBD1 or TRBD2 (5 bases each). V lost 2 bases, J lost 7 bases, and 11 bases lay in between. This CDR3 region has 12 residues. Germline V gene data show CDR1 as GTSNPN and CDR2 as SVGIG (reference sequence). CDR3 in DNA: TGTGCCTGGAGTCCGGGACGGGGGACCCAGTACTTC. This codes for CAWSPGRGTQYF.